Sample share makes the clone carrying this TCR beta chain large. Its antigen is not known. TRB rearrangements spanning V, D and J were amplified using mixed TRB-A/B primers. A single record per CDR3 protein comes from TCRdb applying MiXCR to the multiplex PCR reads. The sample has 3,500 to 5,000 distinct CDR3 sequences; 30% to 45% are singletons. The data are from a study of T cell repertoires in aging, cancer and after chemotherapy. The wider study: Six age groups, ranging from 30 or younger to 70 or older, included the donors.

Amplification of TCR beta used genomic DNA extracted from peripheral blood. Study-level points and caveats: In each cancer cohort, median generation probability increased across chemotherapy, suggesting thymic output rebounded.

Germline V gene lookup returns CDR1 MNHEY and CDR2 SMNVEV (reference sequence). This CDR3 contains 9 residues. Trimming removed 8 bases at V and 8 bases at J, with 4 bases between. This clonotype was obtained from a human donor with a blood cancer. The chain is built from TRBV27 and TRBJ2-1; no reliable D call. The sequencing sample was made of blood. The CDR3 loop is CASGYEQFF. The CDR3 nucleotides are TGTGCCAGCGGTTATGAGCAGTTCTTC.